This T cell receptor beta chain was sequenced in a study of response to subunit inactivated influenza vaccine. This clonotype was seen more than once but under ten times. Its antigen is not identified. Points from the study as a whole: Researchers suggested that each seasonal influenza vaccination recruits few new T cells.

The V segment lost 3 bases and the J segment 6 bases; nucleotides outside the gene matches: 10. Germline CDR1 and CDR2: LNHDA and SQIVND (reference sequence). This CDR3 has 17 residues. TCRdb re-called the RT-PCR reads through MiXCR, storing one row per CDR3 protein. The repertoire holds 290,000 or so distinct CDR3 sequences, with about 20% as singletons. The sample consisted of PBMCs from blood, taken less than 22 months after vaccination. This clonotype originated in a man aged 50 to 69 who received an inactivated influenza vaccine. The genes are TRBV19 and TRBJ1-4; 10 nucleotides align to TRBD1. This CDR3 reads CASSIGTGAAADEKLFF. The CDR3 coding sequence is TGTGCCAGTAGTATCGGGACAGGGGCCGCTGCAGATGAAAAACTGTTTTTT.